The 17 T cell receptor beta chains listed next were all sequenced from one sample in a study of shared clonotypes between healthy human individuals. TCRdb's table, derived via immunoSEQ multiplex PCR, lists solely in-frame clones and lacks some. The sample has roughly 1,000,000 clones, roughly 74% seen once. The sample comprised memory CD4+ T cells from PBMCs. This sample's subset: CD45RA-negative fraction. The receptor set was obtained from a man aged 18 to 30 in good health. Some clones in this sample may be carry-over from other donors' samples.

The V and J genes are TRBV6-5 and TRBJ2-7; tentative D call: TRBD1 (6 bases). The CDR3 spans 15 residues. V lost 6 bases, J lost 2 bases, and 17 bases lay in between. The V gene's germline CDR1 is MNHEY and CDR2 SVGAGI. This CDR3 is CASSKNLGGTYEQYF. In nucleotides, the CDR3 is TGTGCCAGCAGCAAGAATTTAGGGGGAACCTACGAGCAGTACTTC.

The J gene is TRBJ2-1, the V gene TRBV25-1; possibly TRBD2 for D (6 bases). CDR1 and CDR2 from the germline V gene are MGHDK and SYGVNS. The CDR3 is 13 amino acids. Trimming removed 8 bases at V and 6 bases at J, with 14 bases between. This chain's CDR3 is CASEPAGLNEQFF. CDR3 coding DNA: TGTGCCAGCGAGCCAGCGGGCCTCAATGAGCAGTTCTTC.

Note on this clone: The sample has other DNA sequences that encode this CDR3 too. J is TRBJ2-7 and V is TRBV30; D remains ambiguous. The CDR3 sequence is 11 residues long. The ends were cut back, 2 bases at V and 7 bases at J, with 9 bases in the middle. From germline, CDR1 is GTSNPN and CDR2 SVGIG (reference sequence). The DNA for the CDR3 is TGTGCCTGGAGTTGGGGTGGAGAGCAGTACTTC. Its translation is CAWSWGGEQYF. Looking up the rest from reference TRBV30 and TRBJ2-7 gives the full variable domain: SQTIHQWPATLVQPVGSPLSLECTVEGTSNPNLYWYRQAAGRGLQLLFYSVGIGQISSEVPQNLSASRPQDRQFILSSKKLLLSDSGFYLCAWSWGGEQYFGPGTRLTVT.

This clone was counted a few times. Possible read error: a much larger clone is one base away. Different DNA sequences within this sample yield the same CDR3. The CDR3 DNA reads TGCGCCAGCAGCTTCGAGGGGAGGACTGAAGCTTTCTTT. Translation: CASSFEGRTEAFF. The chain recombines TRBV5-1 with TRBJ1-1, with D maybe TRBD1 (5 bases). The CDR3 totals 13 residues. The ends were cut back, 2 bases at V and 5 bases at J, with 10 bases in the middle. Per the germline V gene, CDR1 is SGHRS and CDR2 is YFSETQ.

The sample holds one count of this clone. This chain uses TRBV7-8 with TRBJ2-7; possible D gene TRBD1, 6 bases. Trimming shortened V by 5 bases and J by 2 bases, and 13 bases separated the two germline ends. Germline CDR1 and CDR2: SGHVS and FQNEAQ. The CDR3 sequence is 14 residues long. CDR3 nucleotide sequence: TGTGCCAGCAGCCTCCGGGACACGGCCTACGAGCAGTACTTC. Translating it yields CASSLRDTAYEQYF.

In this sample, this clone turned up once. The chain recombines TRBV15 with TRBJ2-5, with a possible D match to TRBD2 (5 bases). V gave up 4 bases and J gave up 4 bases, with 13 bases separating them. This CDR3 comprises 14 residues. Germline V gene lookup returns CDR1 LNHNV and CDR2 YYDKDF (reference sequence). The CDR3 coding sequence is TGTGCCACCAGCACCGGAGGATTAGGAGAGACCCAGTACTTC. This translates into CATSTGGLGETQYF.

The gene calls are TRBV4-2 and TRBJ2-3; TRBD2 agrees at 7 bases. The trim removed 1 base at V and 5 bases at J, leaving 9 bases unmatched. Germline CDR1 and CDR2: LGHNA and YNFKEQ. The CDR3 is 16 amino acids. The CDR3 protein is CASSQVVGGQGDTQYF. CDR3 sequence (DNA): TGTGCCAGCAGCCAAGTTGTGGGAGGGCAGGGAGATACGCAGTATTTT.

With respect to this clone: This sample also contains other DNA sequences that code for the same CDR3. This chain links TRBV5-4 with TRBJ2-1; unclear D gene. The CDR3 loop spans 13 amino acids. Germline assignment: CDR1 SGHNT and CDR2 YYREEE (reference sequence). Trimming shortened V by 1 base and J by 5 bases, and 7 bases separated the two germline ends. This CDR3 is CASSLRVDNEQFF. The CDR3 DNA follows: TGTGCCAGCAGCTTGAGGGTGGACAATGAGCAGTTCTTC.

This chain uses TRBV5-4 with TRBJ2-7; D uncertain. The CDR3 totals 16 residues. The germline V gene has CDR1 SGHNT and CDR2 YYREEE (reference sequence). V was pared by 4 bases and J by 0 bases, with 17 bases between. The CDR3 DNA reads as TGTGCCAGCAGCCCGACATACTCCCGAAGCTCCTACGAGCAGTACTTC. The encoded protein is CASSPTYSRSSYEQYF.

The CDR3 sequence: CASSPIDRGEQYF. The CDR3 DNA follows: TGTGCCAGCTCACCTATAGACAGGGGCGAGCAGTACTTC. The rearrangement links TRBV18 to TRBJ2-7; 8 bases line up with TRBD1. Trimming cost V 3 bases and J 6 bases; bases outside gene matches: 4. This CDR3 is built from 13 residues. Germline assignment: CDR1 KGHSH and CDR2 LQKENI. Filled out from reference TRBV18 and TRBJ2-7, the complete variable domain reads NAGVMQNPRHLVRRRGQEARLRCSPMKGHSHVYWYRQLPEEGLKFMVYLQKENIIDESGMPKERFSAEFPKEGPSILRIQQVVRGDSAAYFCASSPIDRGEQYFGPGTRLTVT.

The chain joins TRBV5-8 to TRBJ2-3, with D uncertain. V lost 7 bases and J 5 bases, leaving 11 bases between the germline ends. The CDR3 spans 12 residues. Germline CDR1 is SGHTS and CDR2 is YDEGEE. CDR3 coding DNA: TGTGCCAGCGGGTTTTTGGTAGATACGCAGTATTTT. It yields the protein CASGFLVDTQYF.

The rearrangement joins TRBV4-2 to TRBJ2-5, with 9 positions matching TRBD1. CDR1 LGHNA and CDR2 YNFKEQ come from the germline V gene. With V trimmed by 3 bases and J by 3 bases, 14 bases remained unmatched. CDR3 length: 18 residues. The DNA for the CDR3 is TGTGCCAGCAGCCACCCCAGGGTCACAGGGGGCCGAAAAGAGACCCAGTACTTC. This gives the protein CASSHPRVTGGRKETQYF.

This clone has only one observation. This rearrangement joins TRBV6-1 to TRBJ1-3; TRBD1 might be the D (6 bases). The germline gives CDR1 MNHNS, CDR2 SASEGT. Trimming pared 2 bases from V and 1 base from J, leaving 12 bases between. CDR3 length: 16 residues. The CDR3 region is CASSEYGGASGNTIYF. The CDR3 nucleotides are TGTGCCAGCAGTGAATACGGGGGGGCGTCTGGAAACACCATATATTTT.

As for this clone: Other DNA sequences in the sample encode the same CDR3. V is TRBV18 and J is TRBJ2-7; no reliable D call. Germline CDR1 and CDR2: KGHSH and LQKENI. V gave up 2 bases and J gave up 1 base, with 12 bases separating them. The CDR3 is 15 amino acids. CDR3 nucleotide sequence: TGTGCCAGCTCACCAGGAACAGCATCGTCCTACGAGCAGTACTTC. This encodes CASSPGTASSYEQYF.

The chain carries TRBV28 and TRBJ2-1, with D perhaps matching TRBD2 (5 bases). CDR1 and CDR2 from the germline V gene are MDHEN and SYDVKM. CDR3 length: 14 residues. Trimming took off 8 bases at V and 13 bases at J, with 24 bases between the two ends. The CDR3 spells CASHAPGGGRIQFF. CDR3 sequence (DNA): TGTGCCAGCCATGCACCGGGTGGAGGACGGATCCAGTTCTTC. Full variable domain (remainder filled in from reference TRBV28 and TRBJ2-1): DVKVTQSSRYLVKRTGEKVFLECVQDMDHENMFWYRQDPGLGLRLIYFSYDVKMKEKGDIPEGYSVSREKKERFSLILESASTNQTSMYLCASHAPGGGRIQFFGPGTRLTVL.

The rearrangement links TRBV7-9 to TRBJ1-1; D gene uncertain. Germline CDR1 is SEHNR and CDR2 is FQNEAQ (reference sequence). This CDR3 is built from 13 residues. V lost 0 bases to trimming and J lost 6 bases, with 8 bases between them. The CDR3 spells CASSLAQMAEAFF. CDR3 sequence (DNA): TGTGCCAGCAGCTTAGCCCAAATGGCTGAAGCTTTCTTT.

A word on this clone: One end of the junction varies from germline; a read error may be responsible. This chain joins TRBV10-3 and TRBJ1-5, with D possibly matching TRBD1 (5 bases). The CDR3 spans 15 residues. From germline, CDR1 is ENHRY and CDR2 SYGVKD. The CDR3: CASSEALGGYQPQHF. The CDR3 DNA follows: TGTGCCAGCAGTGAAGCGTTGGGGGGATATCAGCCCCAGCATTTT.